One TCR beta chain is described in this entry. The antigen remains undetermined. This sample stems from a study of T cell repertoires in cytomegalovirus infection. Across the study: Through public TCR beta signatures, both CMV infection and matching HLA type were indicated.

Study observations and caveats: HLA-C-restricted CMV clonotypes gave the most frequent clonotype in two of eight donors. Individuals carrying CMV plus the relevant HLA were identified by cumulative frequency of public TCR beta families.

From the reads, TCRdb called clonotypes with MiXCR, one entry per CDR3 protein. This sample has about 490,000 distinct CDR3 sequences, with approximately 16% found just once. This CDR3 has 20 amino acids. CDR1 is MNHEY, CDR2 SVGAGI, per germline. V lost 0 bases and J lost 8, with 29 bases in between. This chain connects TRBV6-5 to TRBJ2-1; D is uncertain. Sequencing input: CD8+ T cells from PBMCs. The receptor's source is a human donor in good health (CMV status not recorded). Some clones in this sample may be carry-over from other donors' samples. The CDR3 bases are TGTGCCAGCAGTTACTCGTTCATCGGTCAAGGGATGGGTCGAGAGGATGAGCAGTTCTTC. It codes for CASSYSFIGQGMGREDEQFF.